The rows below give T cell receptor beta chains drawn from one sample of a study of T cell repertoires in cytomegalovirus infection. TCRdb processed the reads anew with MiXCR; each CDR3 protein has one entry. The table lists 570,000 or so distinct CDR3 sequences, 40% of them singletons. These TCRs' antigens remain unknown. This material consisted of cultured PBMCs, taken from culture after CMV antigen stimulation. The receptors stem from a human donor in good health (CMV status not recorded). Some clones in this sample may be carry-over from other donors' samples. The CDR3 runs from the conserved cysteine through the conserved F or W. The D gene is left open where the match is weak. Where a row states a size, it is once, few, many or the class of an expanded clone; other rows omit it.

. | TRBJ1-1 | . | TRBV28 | CAAVRGNTEAFF | TGTGCCGCAGTTAGGGGGAACACTGAAGCTTTCTTT
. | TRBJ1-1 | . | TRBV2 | CASNWGRVGGDTEAFF | TGTGCCAGCAATTGGGGCAGGGTCGGCGGGGACACTGAAGCTTTCTTT
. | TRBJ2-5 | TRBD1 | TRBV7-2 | CASSLGGGWQETQYF | TGTGCCAGCAGCTTAGGAGGGGGCTGGCAAGAGACCCAGTACTTC
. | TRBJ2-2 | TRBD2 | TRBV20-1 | CSARSGREGGELFF | TGCAGTGCTAGGAGCGGGAGGGAAGGCGGGGAGCTGTTTTTT
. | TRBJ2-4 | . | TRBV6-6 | CASSERGGGTKNIQYF | TGTGCCAGCAGCGAAAGGGGAGGGGGGACCAAAAACATTCAGTACTTC
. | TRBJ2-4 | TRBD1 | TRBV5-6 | CASSWDRGGIVIQYF | TGTGCCAGCAGCTGGGACAGGGGGGGGATCGTCATTCAGTACTTC
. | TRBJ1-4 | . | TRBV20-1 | CSARDGGQVDEKLFF | TGCAGTGCTAGAGATGGAGGGCAAGTGGATGAAAAACTGTTTTTT
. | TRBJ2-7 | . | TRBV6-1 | CASSVRQDYEQYF | TGTGCCAGCAGTGTCCGACAGGACTACGAGCAGTACTTC
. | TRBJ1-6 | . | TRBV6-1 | CASSRSGGMNNSPLHF | TGTGCCAGCAGTAGGTCGGGGGGCATGAATAATTCACCCCTCCACTTT
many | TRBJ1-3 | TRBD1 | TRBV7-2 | CASRATGVGNTIYF | TGTGCCAGCAGAGCGACAGGGGTTGGAAACACCATATATTTT
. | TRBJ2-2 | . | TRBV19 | CASSIGQANTGELFF | TGTGCCAGTAGTATAGGACAGGCCAACACCGGGGAGCTGTTTTTT
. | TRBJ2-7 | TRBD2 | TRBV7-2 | CASSSLGGGRAHEQYF | TGTGCCAGCAGCTCCCTCGGTGGCGGGAGGGCCCACGAGCAGTACTTC
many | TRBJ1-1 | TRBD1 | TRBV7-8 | CASSTSQGAVAFF | TGTGCCAGCAGCACGAGTCAGGGGGCGGTGGCTTTCTTT
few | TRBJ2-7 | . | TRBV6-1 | CASAGSGYAYEQYF | TGTGCCTCCGCAGGCAGCGGGTATGCCTACGAGCAGTACTTC
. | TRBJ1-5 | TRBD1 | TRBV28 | CASSLVDRVGLYSNQPQHF | TGTGCCAGCAGTTTGGTGGACAGGGTAGGGCTGTATAGCAATCAGCCCCAGCATTTT
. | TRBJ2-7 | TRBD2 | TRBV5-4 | CASSSGSGGDNPYEQYF | TGTGCCAGCAGCTCTGGTAGCGGGGGAGATAATCCCTACGAGCAGTACTTC
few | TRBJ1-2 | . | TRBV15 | CATSPGAAWSYTF | TGTGCCACCAGCCCCGGTGCAGCCTGGAGCTACACCTTC
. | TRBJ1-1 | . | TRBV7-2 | CASSLKHADEAFF | TGTGCCAGCAGCTTAAAGCACGCAGATGAAGCTTTCTTT
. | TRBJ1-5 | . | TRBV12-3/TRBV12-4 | CASSRTSISNQPQHF | TGTGCCAGCAGCCGCACTTCCATTAGCAATCAGCCCCAGCATTTT
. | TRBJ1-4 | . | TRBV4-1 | CASSHLAKVGEKLFF | TGCGCCAGCAGCCACCTGGCCAAAGTCGGTGAAAAACTGTTTTTT
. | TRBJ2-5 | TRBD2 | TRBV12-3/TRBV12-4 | CASSPLGASGRGRKETQYF | TGTGCCAGCAGTCCCCTTGGGGCTAGCGGGAGAGGCAGAAAAGAGACCCAGTACTTC
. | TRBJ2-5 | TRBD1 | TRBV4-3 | CASSQDPGRGLETQYF | TGCGCCAGCAGCCAAGACCCGGGCAGGGGGCTTGAGACCCAGTACTTC